These 17 T cell receptor beta chains share one sample of origin, sequenced in a study of CD8 T cells in ankylosing spondylitis. Findings and caveats of the study: Roughly eight highly homologous variants made up a TCR beta motif that seemed to typify ankylosing spondylitis blood.

Which antigens these TCRs recognize remains unknown. TCRdb re-analysed the 5' RACE reads in MiXCR, keeping a single row per CDR3 protein. Among some 220,000 distinct CDR3 sequences listed, 6% to 8% were seen once. The sequenced sample consisted of blood, either unsorted or a sorted T cell fraction (not recorded which). These receptors all come from a male donor with ankylosing spondylitis.

Of note for this clonotype: Just one base apart from a much larger clone, this may be a read error. The chain has TRBV6-2 or TRBV6-3 and TRBJ2-6; no firm D call. CDR1 is MNHEY and CDR2 is SVGEGT in the germline V gene. This CDR3 is built from 17 residues. CDR3 nucleotides: TGTGTCAGCAGTTTCCCTGCCCGTGCCCCTGGGGCCAACGTCCTGACTTTC. Amino acid sequence: CVSSFPARAPGANVLTF.

This clonotype showed up many times. The chain employs TRBV4-3 and TRBJ1-5, with D unclear. V gave up 1 base and J gave up 6 bases, with 10 bases separating them. Germline V gives CDR1 LGHNA, CDR2 YSLEER. CDR3 length: 14 amino acids. This CDR3 reads CASSQARGSQPQHF. The CDR3 DNA reads TGCGCCAGCAGCCAAGCGCGGGGTAGTCAGCCCCAGCATTTT.

This clonotype was recorded many times. The chain couples TRBV20-1 to TRBJ1-2; unclear D gene. Germline V gene lookup returns CDR1 DFQATT and CDR2 SNEGSKA (reference sequence). Trimming shortened V by 5 bases and J by 8 bases, and 15 bases separated the two germline ends. The CDR3 extends over 12 amino acids. CDR3 nucleotide sequence: TGCAGTGCTTTTGGGGATAGGGAAGGCTACACCTTC. Translation gives CSAFGDREGYTF.

This clonotype was seen at least ten times. The V call is TRBV3-1, the J call TRBJ2-5; D is tentatively TRBD1 or TRBD2 (5 bases each). The V end lost 7 bases, the J end lost 2 bases, and 20 bases lay between the germline ends. Germline CDR1 LGHDT, CDR2 YNNKEL (reference sequence). The CDR3 extends over 16 amino acids. CDR3 sequence (DNA): TGTGCCAGCACCACCCGGGACCTACCAGGGCAAGAGACCCAGTACTTC. Translating gives CASTTRDLPGQETQYF.

This clonotype was observed at least ten times. The rearrangement uses TRBV4-3 and TRBJ1-1; D unresolved. V lost 1 base and J lost 5, with 8 bases in between. Germline values: CDR1 LGHNA, CDR2 YSLEER. There are 13 residues in the CDR3. The CDR3 spells CASSQGQSTEAFF. DNA of the CDR3: TGCGCCAGCAGCCAAGGGCAGTCGACTGAAGCTTTCTTT.

This clonotype was seen at least ten times. The chain links TRBV11-2 to TRBJ1-1; the D is unclear. The V end lost 2 bases, the J end lost 6 bases, and 7 bases lay between the germline ends. This CDR3 has 12 residues. Germline lookup yields CDR1 SGHAT and CDR2 FQNNGV. The CDR3 loop is CASSLFGSEAFF. CDR3 nucleotides: TGTGCCAGCAGCTTATTTGGGTCTGAAGCTTTCTTT.

This clonotype occurred many times. The chain uses TRBV29-1 and TRBJ2-7; D possibly matches TRBD1 or TRBD2 (6 bases each). Trimming pared 1 base from V and 7 bases from J, leaving 14 bases between. This CDR3 has 13 amino acids. Germline CDR1 SQVTM, CDR2 ANQGSEA. CDR3 sequence: CSVEGGARWEQYF. The CDR3, as DNA: TGCAGCGTTGAAGGGGGGGCCCGGTGGGAGCAGTACTTC.

In this sample, this clonotype turned up many times. J is TRBJ1-1 and V is TRBV2; D gene unclear. V lost 1 base and J lost 5, with 8 bases in between. The CDR3 loop spans 13 amino acids. CDR1 and CDR2 (germline): SNHLY, FYNNEI. The CDR3 region has the DNA TGTGCCAGCAGTGAAGTTAGTCGGACTGAAGCTTTCTTT. Translating it yields CASSEVSRTEAFF.

In this sample, this clonotype turned up many times. The genes are TRBV28 and TRBJ2-7; either TRBD1 or TRBD2 may supply D (5 bases each). CDR3 length equals 18 residues. The V gene's germline CDR1 is MDHEN and CDR2 SYDVKM. Trimming removed 7 bases from V and 5 bases from J, with 30 bases in between. The CDR3 spells CASKRDLHSEPRANEQYF. The DNA for the CDR3 is TGTGCCAGCAAACGGGACCTCCACTCCGAACCACGGGCTAACGAGCAGTACTTC.

This chain links TRBV4-3 with TRBJ1-4; possible D gene TRBD1, 5 bases. The CDR3 is 17 residues long. V was shortened by 0 bases and J by 3 bases, with 14 bases between the two germline ends. Germline assignment: CDR1 LGHNA and CDR2 YSLEER. In DNA form, the CDR3 reads TGCGCCAGCAGCCAAGAGGAGGGGAGGGGCCCTAATGAAAAACTGTTTTTT. Translated, it gives CASSQEEGRGPNEKLFF.

This clonotype showed up many times. The gene calls are TRBV11-2 and TRBJ2-1; D possibly corresponds to TRBD2 (6 bases). The germline V gene has CDR1 SGHAT and CDR2 FQNNGV. Trimming shortened V by 3 bases and J by 4 bases, and 13 bases separated the two germline ends. This CDR3 is built from 15 residues. The DNA of the CDR3 is TGTGCCAGCAGCTTTCCGGGAGAGTCATACAATGAGCAGTTCTTC. Translated, it gives CASSFPGESYNEQFF.

Many counts were recorded for this clonotype. The chain is built from TRBV7-2 and TRBJ2-1; 8 bases fit TRBD2. This CDR3 region has 16 residues. Germline lookup yields CDR1 SGHTA and CDR2 FQGNSA. The J segment lost 3 bases and the V segment lost 6 bases, leaving 10 bases of the junction unmatched. The CDR3 region has the DNA TGTGCCAGCAGTACCGGGACTAGACCCCACTACAATGAGCAGTTCTTC. Translated, it gives CASSTGTRPHYNEQFF.

This clonotype was observed many times. This chain joins TRBV12-3 or TRBV12-4 and TRBJ1-1; possible D gene TRBD1, 6 bases. This CDR3 is built from 15 residues. The V and J ends lost 1 base and 1 base respectively, with 10 bases between them. The CDR3 region is CASSLGPRGNTEAFF. The CDR3 coding sequence is TGTGCCAGCAGTTTAGGTCCCAGGGGGAACACTGAAGCTTTCTTT.

This clonotype was seen ten or more times. The rearrangement joins TRBV28 to TRBJ1-6; D remains ambiguous. Trimming left V 7 bases short and J 9 bases short, with 13 bases between. In germline, CDR1 is MDHEN, CDR2 SYDVKM. This CDR3 region has 13 residues. The CDR3 sequence: CASTQSPGSPLHF. The CDR3 region has the DNA TGTGCCAGCACTCAGAGCCCGGGTTCACCCCTCCACTTT. Full variable domain (remainder filled in from reference TRBV28 and TRBJ1-6): DVKVTQSSRYLVKRTGEKVFLECVQDMDHENMFWYRQDPGLGLRLIYFSYDVKMKEKGDIPEGYSVSREKKERFSLILESASTNQTSMYLCASTQSPGSPLHFGNGTRLTVT.

This clonotype has a handful of counts. V gene TRBV7-9 combines with J gene TRBJ1-2, with D maybe TRBD1 (6 bases). CDR3 length: 13 residues. The germline gives CDR1 SEHNR, CDR2 FQNEAQ (reference sequence). V shed 6 bases and J shed 8 bases, with 16 bases lying between them. The CDR3 nucleotides are TGTGCCAGCAGTCGTGGACAGAGAGAGGGCTACACCTTC. This codes for CASSRGQREGYTF.

In its sample, this clonotype was seen many times. The V call is TRBV30, the J call TRBJ1-1; D is uncertain. Germline loops: CDR1 GTSNPN, CDR2 SVGIG (reference sequence). This CDR3 has 12 amino acids. With 0 bases removed from V and 5 bases from J, the gap between germline ends came to 7 bases. In DNA, the CDR3 is TGTGCCTGGAGTGTATCTGGGACTGAAGCTTTCTTT. It translates to CAWSVSGTEAFF.

This clonotype occurred a few times. The chain recombines TRBV6-1 with TRBJ2-3; 7 positions agree with TRBD2. Germline CDR1 and CDR2: MNHNS and SASEGT. CDR3 size: 15 residues. J was trimmed by 2 bases and V by 2 bases; bases with no gene match: 4. The CDR3 DNA follows: TGTGCCAGCAGTGAACTAGCGGAGCACACAGATACGCAGTATTTT. As protein: CASSELAEHTDTQYF.